A selection of T cell receptor beta chains follows, all from one sample in a study of T cells in Graves' hyperthyroidism and ophthalmopathy. TCRdb recomputed calls from the multiplex PCR reads with MiXCR, one row per CDR3 protein. The repertoire holds approximately 600,000 distinct CDR3 sequences, with around 21% as singletons. What was sequenced was blood. These receptors were obtained from a man aged 25-45 years with Graves' ophthalmopathy. Each CDR3 is given with its conserved first and last residue. Fields, in order: D gene, V gene, J gene, clone size, CDR3 length, CDR3 protein, CDR3 DNA. The D gene is left open where the match is weak. Rows give clone size only sometimes, using once, few, many, or a class for an expanded clone.

d_call: TRBD1; v_call: TRBV12-3/TRBV12-4; j_call: TRBJ2-5; clone_size: many; cdr3_length: 14; cdr3_aa: CASSQTGPEGTQYF; cdr3_nt: TGTGCCAGCAGTCAGACAGGGCCCGAAGGGACCCAGTACTTC
d_call: .; v_call: TRBV20-1; j_call: TRBJ2-7; clone_size: few; cdr3_length: 13; cdr3_aa: CSALRETAYEQYF; cdr3_nt: TGCAGTGCCCTGAGGGAGACTGCCTACGAGCAGTACTTC
d_call: TRBD2; v_call: TRBV28; j_call: TRBJ2-7; clone_size: .; cdr3_length: 14; cdr3_aa: CASTEGGGLYEQYF; cdr3_nt: TGTGCCAGTACCGAGGGCGGGGGTCTCTACGAGCAGTACTTC
d_call: TRBD2; v_call: TRBV20-1; j_call: TRBJ2-1; clone_size: few; cdr3_length: 16; cdr3_aa: CSARGNLAGGYNEQFF; cdr3_nt: TGCAGTGCTAGAGGAAATTTAGCGGGAGGTTACAATGAGCAGTTCTTC
d_call: .; v_call: TRBV6-2/TRBV6-3; j_call: TRBJ1-5; clone_size: many; cdr3_length: 13; cdr3_aa: CASSRRSNQPQHF; cdr3_nt: TGTGCCAGCAGTAGACGGAGCAATCAGCCCCAGCATTTT
d_call: .; v_call: TRBV10-3; j_call: TRBJ2-1; clone_size: .; cdr3_length: 16; cdr3_aa: CAISEGTLTSSREQFF; cdr3_nt: TGTGCCATCAGTGAGGGGACTTTAACTAGTTCCCGTGAGCAGTTCTTC
d_call: .; v_call: TRBV5-1; j_call: TRBJ2-7; clone_size: .; cdr3_length: 16; cdr3_aa: CASSLFGPPSSYEQYF; cdr3_nt: TGCGCCAGCAGCCTTTTTGGACCGCCAAGCTCCTACGAGCAGTACTTC
d_call: .; v_call: TRBV14; j_call: TRBJ2-1; clone_size: .; cdr3_length: 15; cdr3_aa: CASSPKYRDYNEQFF; cdr3_nt: TGTGCCAGCAGCCCTAAGTACCGGGACTACAATGAGCAGTTCTTC
d_call: TRBD2; v_call: TRBV6-5; j_call: TRBJ2-7; clone_size: few; cdr3_length: 20; cdr3_aa: CASSHPTSGTSGLISYEQYF; cdr3_nt: TGTGCCAGCAGCCACCCTACATCCGGGACTAGCGGTCTAATTTCCTACGAGCAGTACTTC
d_call: TRBD2; v_call: TRBV24-1; j_call: TRBJ2-1; clone_size: many; cdr3_length: 17; cdr3_aa: CATSRGLASPGGNEQFF; cdr3_nt: TGTGCCACCAGTAGGGGACTAGCGTCCCCGGGGGGGAATGAGCAGTTCTTC
d_call: .; v_call: TRBV6-1; j_call: TRBJ2-5; clone_size: once; cdr3_length: 14; cdr3_aa: CASSELEPPTTQYF; cdr3_nt: TGTGCCAGCAGTGAATTGGAACCACCAACGACCCAGTACTTC
d_call: .; v_call: TRBV30; j_call: TRBJ2-7; clone_size: few; cdr3_length: 19; cdr3_aa: CAWSVRRNQVVQQGYEQYF; cdr3_nt: TGTGCCTGGAGTGTACGACGGAACCAGGTCGTCCAACAGGGCTACGAGCAGTACTTC
d_call: TRBD1; v_call: TRBV20-1; j_call: TRBJ1-5; clone_size: many; cdr3_length: 14; cdr3_aa: CSAWTGKRNQPQHF; cdr3_nt: TGCAGTGCTTGGACAGGGAAGCGCAATCAGCCCCAGCATTTT
d_call: .; v_call: TRBV12-3/TRBV12-4; j_call: TRBJ1-1; clone_size: .; cdr3_length: 15; cdr3_aa: CASSPGRELNTEAFF; cdr3_nt: TGTGCCAGCAGCCCCGGACGGGAGTTGAACACTGAAGCTTTCTTT